This TCR beta chain was observed in a study of vaccination and CD4 T cells after COVID-19. Looking at the study overall: Participants got two doses of BNT162b2 or mRNA-1273 vaccine.

Once obtained from cultured CD4+ T cells, the DNA was sequenced using the Oncomine TCR Beta short-read assay. TCRdb passed the PCR reads through MiXCR, listing each CDR3 protein once. The sample comprises 15,000 to 18,000 distinct CDR3 sequences, around 40% of which are singletons, and 5.6% rests with the top ten. The treatment here: approximately 9-day PBMC culture with coronavirus spike peptide pools or control peptides (ViraFEST assay). In regard to this clonotype: Its antigen is not known.

The CDR3 has 13 amino acids. The J segment lost 9 bases and the V segment lost 1 base, leaving 6 bases of the junction unmatched. Germline lookup yields CDR1 DFQATT and CDR2 SNEGSKA (reference sequence). The chain uses TRBV20-1 and TRBJ2-4, with TRBD2 identical over 7 bases. The TCR sequence derives from a human donor who had recovered from COVID-19. Sequences were derived from CD4+ T cells from blood, cultured in vitro, sampled before SARS-CoV-2 vaccination. The CDR3 DNA reads TGCAGTGCTAGAGGACCGGGGGGAACCATTCAGTACTTC. Translation: CSARGPGGTIQYF.